A single T cell receptor (beta chain) is shown here with its context. Antigen unknown. TCRdb called the 5' RACE reads again in MiXCR, with one record for every CDR3 protein. There are 700,000 to 1,000,000 distinct CDR3 sequences in the sample; about 11% occur only once, and about 0.49% lies in the top ten. Trimming removed 3 bases from V and 5 bases from J; junction bases left unmatched: 16. This CDR3 is built from 19 residues. Germline V gene data show CDR1 as SGDLS and CDR2 as YYNGEE. The data stem from a study of CD8 T cells in ankylosing spondylitis. General study results and limits: Clones linked with disease were CD8+ and fairly uncommon in the peripheral blood. Roughly eight highly homologous variants formed a TCR beta motif that appeared characteristic of ankylosing spondylitis blood. Some of these motif variants have turned up before, in reports on reactive arthritis synovial fluid and blood.

The V gene is TRBV9, the J gene TRBJ2-2, with TRBD2 identical over 10 bases. This TCR came from a male donor with ankylosing spondylitis. The specimen sequenced was blood, either unsorted or a sorted T cell fraction (not recorded which). The CDR3 region has the DNA TGTGCCAGCAGCGCCCCGATTAAGCGGGGGGGCCTGAGGACCGGGGAGCTGTTTTTT. Translated: CASSAPIKRGGLRTGELFF.